The clone carrying this T cell receptor beta chain has a single count. This entry comes from a study of blood T cell repertoires in COVID-19. Patients of the Seattle cohort, enrolled during active infection, were followed longitudinally. Authors' data handling: Nucleated cell counts were estimated from reference gene primer amplification. Assay used: immunoSEQ multiplex PCR; TCRdb lists only in-frame clones, some missing. The V and J calls and clone size were taken over from that table, and D and trimming were inferred from the DNA. The sample carries 250,000 to 300,000 clones, roughly 86% recorded once. The CDR3 runs 13 residues. Per germline, CDR1 LNHDA and CDR2 SQIVND (reference sequence). Trimming stripped 5 bases from V and 4 bases from J, with 10 bases between.

Source material: peripheral blood. The receptor's source is a woman aged 25 to 45 with COVID-19, enrolled during active disease. V is TRBV19 and J is TRBJ2-3; D is ambiguous. CDR3 sequence (DNA): TGTGCCAGTAGTGAAAGTAGAGCAGATACGCAGTATTTT. Encoded protein: CASSESRADTQYF.